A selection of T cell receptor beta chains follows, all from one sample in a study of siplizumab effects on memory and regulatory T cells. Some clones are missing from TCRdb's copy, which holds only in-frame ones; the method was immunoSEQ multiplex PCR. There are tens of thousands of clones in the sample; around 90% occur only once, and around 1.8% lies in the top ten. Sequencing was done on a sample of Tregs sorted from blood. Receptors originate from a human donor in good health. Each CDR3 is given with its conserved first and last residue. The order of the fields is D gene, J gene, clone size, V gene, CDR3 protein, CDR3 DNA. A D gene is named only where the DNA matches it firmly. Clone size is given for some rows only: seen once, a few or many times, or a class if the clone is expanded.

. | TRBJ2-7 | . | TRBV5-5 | CASSLGGGSYEQYF | TGTGCCAGCAGCCTGGGCGGAGGGTCCTACGAGCAGTACTTC
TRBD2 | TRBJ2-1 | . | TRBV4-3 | CASSQLGLADNEQFF | TGCGCCAGCAGCCAACTGGGACTAGCGGACAATGAGCAGTTCTTC
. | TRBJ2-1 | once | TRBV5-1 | CASSFVGNEQFF | TGCGCCAGCAGCTTCGTCGGGAATGAGCAGTTCTTC
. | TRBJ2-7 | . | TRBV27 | CASSSLRSSYEQYF | TGTGCCAGCAGTTCGCTCAGGAGCTCCTACGAGCAGTACTTC
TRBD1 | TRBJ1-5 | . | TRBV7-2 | CASSLAGGGQQPQHF | TGTGCCAGCAGCTTGGCGGGAGGGGGCCAACAGCCCCAGCATTTT
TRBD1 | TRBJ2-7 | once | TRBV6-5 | CAIKIQGHSYEQYF | TGTGCCATCAAAATACAGGGGCACTCCTACGAGCAGTACTTC
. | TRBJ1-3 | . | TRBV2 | CASRHRALGNTIYF | TGTGCCAGCCGGCACAGGGCCTTGGGAAACACCATATATTTT
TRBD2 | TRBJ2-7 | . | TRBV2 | CASRGGLAGIYEQYF | TGTGCCAGCAGGGGGGGACTAGCGGGAATCTACGAGCAGTACTTC
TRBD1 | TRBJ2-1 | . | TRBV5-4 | CASSFLPTGGHEQFF | TGTGCCAGCAGCTTTCTCCCGACAGGGGGCCATGAGCAGTTCTTC
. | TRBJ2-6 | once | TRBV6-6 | CASTAQGGANVLTF | TGTGCCAGCACTGCGCAGGGGGGGGCCAACGTCCTGACTTTC
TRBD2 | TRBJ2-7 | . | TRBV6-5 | CASSGGLAGLNF | TGTGCCAGCAGTGGGGGACTAGCGGGGCTGAACTTC
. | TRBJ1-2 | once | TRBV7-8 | CASSLDRGDGYTF | TGTGCCAGCAGCTTAGATAGGGGAGACGGCTACACCTTC
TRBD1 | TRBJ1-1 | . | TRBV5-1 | CASSWGTANTEAFF | TGCGCCAGCAGCTGGGGGACAGCCAACACTGAAGCTTTCTTT
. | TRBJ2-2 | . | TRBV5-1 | CASSLVPMNAGELFF | TGCGCCAGCAGCTTGGTACCTATGAACGCCGGGGAGCTGTTTTTT
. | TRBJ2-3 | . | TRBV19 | CASSMGLPSTDTQYF | TGTGCCAGTAGTATGGGCCTACCATCCACAGATACGCAGTATTTT
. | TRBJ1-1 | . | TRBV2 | CASKWRNTEAFF | TGTGCCAGCAAATGGAGGAACACTGAAGCTTTCTTT
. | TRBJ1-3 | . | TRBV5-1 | CASSLDSSRHRSGNTIYF | TGCGCCAGCAGCTTGGATTCCTCTAGACATCGCTCTGGAAACACCATATATTTT
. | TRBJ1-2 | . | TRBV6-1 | CASGSPNYGYTF | TGTGCCAGCGGGTCTCCTAACTATGGCTACACCTTC
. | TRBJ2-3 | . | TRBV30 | CAWRREWVTDTQYF | TGTGCCTGGCGCCGGGAGTGGGTCACAGATACGCAGTATTTT
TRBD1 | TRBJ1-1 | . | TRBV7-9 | CASSSTDRGSTEAFF | TGTGCCAGCAGCTCCACCGACAGGGGGAGCACTGAAGCTTTCTTT
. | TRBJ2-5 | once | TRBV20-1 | CSAPRLETQYF | TGCAGTGCTCCCAGATTAGAGACCCAGTACTTC
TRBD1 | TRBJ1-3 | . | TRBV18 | CASSPRTGGNTIYF | TGTGCCAGCTCCCCAAGGACAGGAGGAAACACCATATATTTT
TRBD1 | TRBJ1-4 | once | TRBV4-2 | CASSQGDSATNEKLFF | TGTGCCAGCAGCCAAGGGGACAGCGCAACTAATGAAAAACTGTTTTTT
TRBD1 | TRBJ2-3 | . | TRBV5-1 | CASSLDRGPTQYF | TGCGCCAGCAGCTTGGACAGGGGGCCTACGCAGTATTTT
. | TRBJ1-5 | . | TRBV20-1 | CSAGLQRAQHF | TGCAGTGCCGGCCTCCAACGCGCCCAGCATTTT
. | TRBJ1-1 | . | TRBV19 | CASSIGTMNTEAFF | TGTGCCAGTAGTATCGGGACGATGAACACTGAAGCTTTCTTT
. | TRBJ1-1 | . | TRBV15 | CATSRGGAGTEAFF | TGTGCCACCAGCAGAGGAGGGGCCGGAACTGAAGCTTTCTTT
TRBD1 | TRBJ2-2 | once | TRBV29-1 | CSVSTGAGTGELFF | TGCAGCGTTTCGACAGGGGCCGGGACCGGGGAGCTGTTTTTT
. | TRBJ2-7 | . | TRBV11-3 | CASSVGYEQYF | TGTGCCAGCAGCGTCGGATACGAGCAGTACTTC
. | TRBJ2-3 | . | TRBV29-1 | CSVEARGPNTQYF | TGCAGCGTTGAAGCGAGGGGACCCAATACGCAGTATTTT
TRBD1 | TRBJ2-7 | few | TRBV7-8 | CASSRTGAYEQYF | TGTGCCAGCAGCAGGACAGGTGCCTACGAGCAGTACTTC
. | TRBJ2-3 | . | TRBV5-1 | CASSPRVAISTDTQYF | TGCGCCAGCAGCCCCCGGGTAGCGATCAGCACAGATACGCAGTATTTT
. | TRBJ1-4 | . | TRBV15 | CATSSPPVGIEKLFF | TGTGCCACCAGCAGCCCCCCGGTTGGGATTGAAAAACTGTTTTTT
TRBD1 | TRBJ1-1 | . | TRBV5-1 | CASSYFTGGQIRTEAFF | TGCGCCAGCAGCTATTTTACAGGGGGGCAGATTAGGACTGAAGCTTTCTTT
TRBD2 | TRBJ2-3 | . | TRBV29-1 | CSATSAITLGTQYF | TGCAGCGCGACTAGCGCTATAACGCTCGGTACGCAGTATTTT
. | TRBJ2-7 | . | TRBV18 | CASSPGDSEQYF | TGTGCCAGCTCACCGGGCGACTCCGAGCAGTACTTC
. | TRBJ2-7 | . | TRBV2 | CASRAGFEQYF | TGTGCCAGCAGGGCAGGGTTTGAGCAGTACTTC
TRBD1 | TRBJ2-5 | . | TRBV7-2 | CASEEGDRGVSETQYF | TGTGCCAGCGAGGAAGGTGACAGGGGGGTATCAGAGACCCAGTACTTC
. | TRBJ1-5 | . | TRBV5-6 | CASSLGPRTPNQPQHF | TGTGCCAGCAGCTTGGGTCCGAGGACACCGAATCAGCCCCAGCATTTT
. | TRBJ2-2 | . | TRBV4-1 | CASSQDSGSTGELFF | TGCGCCAGCAGCCAAGATTCAGGTTCGACCGGGGAGCTGTTTTTT
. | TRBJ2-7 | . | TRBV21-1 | CASSNPRTGAIISYEQYF | TGTGCCAGCAGCAATCCAAGGACAGGGGCAATTATCTCCTACGAGCAGTACTTC
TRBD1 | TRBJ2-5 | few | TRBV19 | CASRLRTGGKETQYF | TGTGCCAGTAGACTCCGGACAGGGGGCAAAGAGACCCAGTACTTC
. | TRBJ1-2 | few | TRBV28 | CASTPGGIYGYTF | TGTGCCAGCACCCCGGGCGGGATCTATGGCTACACCTTC
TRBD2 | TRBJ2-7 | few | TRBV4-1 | CASSPQTSGYEQYF | TGCGCCAGCAGCCCTCAGACTAGCGGGTACGAGCAGTACTTC
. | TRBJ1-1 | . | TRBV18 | CASSPVGGDIEAFF | TGTGCCAGCTCACCGGTCGGAGGGGATATAGAAGCTTTCTTT
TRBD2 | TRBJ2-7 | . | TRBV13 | CASSLVAGGGYEQYF | TGTGCCAGCAGCTTAGTTGCGGGAGGTGGATACGAGCAGTACTTC
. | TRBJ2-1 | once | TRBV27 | CASSRGSYNEQFF | TGTGCCAGCAGTCGGGGGTCCTACAATGAGCAGTTCTTC
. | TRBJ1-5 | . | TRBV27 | CASSLAGHQPQHF | TGTGCCAGCAGTTTAGCGGGGCATCAGCCCCAGCATTTT
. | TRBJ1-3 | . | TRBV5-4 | CASSLAGGLAGNTIYF | TGTGCCAGCAGCTTGGCCGGGGGGCTGGCTGGAAACACCATATATTTT
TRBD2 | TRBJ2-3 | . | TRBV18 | CASSHGRLAADTQYF | TGTGCCAGCTCACACGGGAGACTAGCGGCAGATACGCAGTATTTT